This TCR beta chain was identified during a study of cytomegalovirus exposure and HLA in healthy donors. Study-wide context: The 95 to 150 validation repertoires and the roughly 670 first-cohort repertoires shared a platform, a later analysis reported.

Broader study findings: Within the approximately 110 validation repertoires, first-cohort TCR clusters tended to co-occur, according to a later analysis. Rare TCR sequences dominated, though some public TCRs recurred in many donors. High specificity and sensitivity for cytomegalovirus status were reported for the classifier.

The protocol was immunoSEQ multiplex PCR, while the TCRdb copy is restricted to in-frame clones and leaves out a portion. The table lists roughly 63,000 clones, around 90% of them singletons. A remark on this clone: Its antigen is not known.

This sequence originates from a woman between 18 and 30 years old in good health and CMV-seronegative. Sequences were obtained from PBMCs.

The CDR3 region has the DNA TGTGCCAGCAGTCCCCAGGGCATAAGGGGAAACACCATATATTTT. As protein: CASSPQGIRGNTIYF. V gene TRBV28 combines with J gene TRBJ1-3; possible D gene TRBD1, 5 bases. This CDR3 comprises 15 residues. The ends were cut back, 5 bases at V and 4 bases at J, with 15 bases in the middle. Germline CDR1 and CDR2: MDHEN and SYDVKM.